These 9 T cell receptor beta chains came from one sample sequenced in a study of T-cell memory formation after mild COVID-19. One entry per CDR3 protein results from TCRdb running MiXCR on the 5' RACE reads. The sample includes 400,000 to 500,000 distinct CDR3 sequences, approximately 20% of them seen just once. The sequencing sample was made of PBMCs or a T cell subset sorted from them (not recorded which). These receptors were obtained from an adult woman who had mild COVID-19 (a few samples of this study predate the infection). Cell type and time point are not known.

The chain is built from TRBV7-9 and TRBJ2-7; 11 bases align to TRBD2. The CDR3 has 17 residues. Germline lookup yields CDR1 SEHNR and CDR2 FQNEAQ (reference sequence). Germline trimming cut 4 bases from V and 6 bases from J; bases unmatched to any gene: 14. The CDR3 DNA reads TGTGCCAGCAGCTCGGGACTAGCGGCTCTACAAGTAGGCGAGCAGTACTTC. Translating gives CASSSGLAALQVGEQYF.

This rearrangement joins TRBV7-3 to TRBJ2-7; tentatively, D is TRBD2 (6 bases). V lost 5 bases and J 7 bases, leaving 15 bases between the germline ends. CDR1 is SGHTA and CDR2 is FQGTGA in the germline V gene. The CDR3 extends over 13 amino acids. The CDR3 reads CASSQSVGGEQYF. The CDR3 bases are TGTGCCAGCAGCCAGTCCGTTGGGGGGGAGCAGTACTTC. The full variable domain, rest sourced from reference TRBV7-3 and TRBJ2-7, is GAGVSQTPSNKVTEKGKYVELRCDPISGHTALYWYRQSLGQGPEFLIYFQGTGAADDSGLPNDRFFAVRPEGSVSTLKIQRTERGDSAVYLCASSQSVGGEQYFGPGTRLTVT.

This clonotype was counted a few times. The chain employs TRBV12-3 or TRBV12-4 and TRBJ2-2; D remains ambiguous. This CDR3 is built from 14 residues. With 6 bases removed from V and 1 base from J, the gap between germline ends came to 9 bases. This CDR3 is CASSPLRNTGELFF. As DNA, the CDR3 is TGTGCCAGCAGCCCCCTTCGGAACACCGGGGAGCTGTTTTTT.

V and J are TRBV5-1 and TRBJ1-2; D unclear. The length of the CDR3 is 13 residues. Germline loops: CDR1 SGHRS, CDR2 YFSETQ. Between the trimmed V and J ends, which lost 0 bases and 8 bases, there was a span of 11 bases. The CDR3 DNA reads TGCGCCAGCAGCTTGGGACGGCTTGCGGGCTACACCTTC. Its translation is CASSLGRLAGYTF.

This clonotype has a handful of counts. V is TRBV24-1 and J is TRBJ2-7, with D perhaps being TRBD1 or TRBD2 (5 bases each). V lost 7 bases and J lost 0, with 9 bases in between. Germline CDR1 and CDR2: KGHDR and SFDVKD. This CDR3 spans 13 amino acids. Here the CDR3 reads CATSRDGSYEQYF. DNA for the CDR3: TGTGCCACCAGCAGGGACGGCTCCTACGAGCAGTACTTC.

The sample holds a few counts of this clonotype. This rearrangement joins TRBV20-1 to TRBJ2-3, with a tentative D call TRBD2 (6 bases). Germline lookup yields CDR1 DFQATT and CDR2 SNEGSKA (reference sequence). Trimming left V 0 bases short and J 3 bases short, with 16 bases between. The CDR3 has 16 amino acids. Written as DNA, the CDR3 is TGCAGTGCTAGAGATTGGAGGGGCCACCCTACAGATACGCAGTATTTT. Encoded protein: CSARDWRGHPTDTQYF.

This clonotype was detected a few times. The chain combines TRBV6-5 with TRBJ1-1; D is uncertain. This CDR3 has 16 residues. Germline values: CDR1 MNHEY, CDR2 SVGAGI. Trimming cost V 0 bases and J 0 bases, with 11 bases left between them. In DNA, the CDR3 is TGTGCCAGCAGTTACTCGCTTCGGAGCATGAACACTGAAGCTTTCTTT. This gives the protein CASSYSLRSMNTEAFF.

This sequence joins TRBV6-2 or TRBV6-3 and TRBJ2-3; D remains ambiguous. The CDR3 is 13 amino acids. Trimming removed 5 bases from V and 1 base from J, with 7 bases in between. The germline V gene encodes CDR1 MNHEY and CDR2 SVGEGT. CDR3 sequence: CASSDGGTDTQYF. In DNA form, the CDR3 reads TGTGCCAGCAGTGACGGCGGCACAGATACGCAGTATTTT.

This chain uses TRBV10-3 with TRBJ1-3; D not resolved. Trimming took 8 bases from V and 4 from J, leaving 9 bases between them. CDR1 ENHRY and CDR2 SYGVKD come from the germline V gene. The CDR3 loop spans 12 amino acids. CDR3 amino acids: CAIHGGGNTIYF. CDR3 nucleotides: TGTGCCATCCACGGAGGAGGAAACACCATATATTTT.